This note documents a single T cell receptor beta chain sequence. Its target is unknown. An end of the junction does not agree with germline; a read error may underlie this. Other nucleotide sequences from this sample produce the same CDR3. Measured with immunoSEQ multiplex PCR; TCRdb has only the in-frame clones, and not every one. The repertoire includes about 59,000 clones, approximately 87% of them detected once, and approximately 5% sits in the top ten. The entry originates in a study of OX40 agonist ivuxolimab in advanced cancers. Study context: The group had a mean age of about 60 years, ranged from roughly 23 to 85, and was 80% to 90% male.

Overall study findings and caveats: By week 6 at 0.1 to 3.0 mg/kg, blood CD4+ and CD8+ T cells had expanded clonally. The investigators did not determine what antigen specificity the expanded peripheral T cells had.

CDR1 and CDR2 from the germline V gene are SGHNT and YYREEE (reference sequence). The CDR3 totals 15 residues. The V gene is TRBV5-4, the J gene TRBJ1-1; 7 positions agree with TRBD1. The starting material was CD4+ or CD8+ T cells sorted from blood, obtained in a trial of the OX40 agonist ivuxolimab. The receptor was derived from an adult with an advanced solid tumor such as melanoma, head and neck, liver or kidney cancer. The CDR3 sequence: CASSSPTGSGTEAFF. In DNA form, the CDR3 reads TGCGCCAGCAGCTCCCCGACAGGGAGCGGCACTGAAGCTTTCTTT.